Listed below are T cell receptor beta chains from one sample, sequenced in a study of T cells in localized non-small cell lung cancer. Here immunoSEQ multiplex PCR was the method, and the copy in TCRdb shows in-frame clones only, minus some. The table lists under 50,000 clones, around 87% of them singletons. The material was PBMCs, obtained before any cancer treatment. These receptor sequences come from a man between 40 and 70 years old with stage II lung adenocarcinoma. Both conserved end residues are part of each CDR3. D genes are given only for firm matches. Part of the rows lack a size; the others show once, few, many or a class for expanded clones.

clone_size j_call d_call v_call cdr3_aa cdr3_nt
once TRBJ1-4 - TRBV5-1 CASTDGGNEKLFF TGCGCCAGTACAGACGGTGGTAATGAAAAACTGTTTTTT
- TRBJ1-1 - TRBV6-5 CASSSSQLPNTEAFF TGTGCCAGCAGTTCGTCCCAGTTACCGAACACTGAAGCTTTCTTT
few TRBJ2-3 - TRBV7-6 CASSLAEATDTQYF TGTGCCAGCAGCTTAGCGGAGGCCACAGATACGCAGTATTTT
- TRBJ2-5 TRBD2 TRBV5-4 CASSPSPSGQETQYF TGTGCCAGCAGCCCTTCTCCTAGCGGACAAGAGACCCAGTACTTC
- TRBJ2-7 TRBD1 TRBV13 CASSSPGQGAEEQYF TGTGCCAGCAGCTCTCCGGGACAGGGGGCAGAAGAGCAGTACTTC
once TRBJ2-2 - TRBV9 CASSVAGLNTGELFF TGTGCCAGCAGCGTAGCAGGGTTGAACACCGGGGAGCTGTTTTTT
once TRBJ2-3 - TRBV5-4 CASSLEGKSTDTQYF TGTGCCAGCAGCTTGGAAGGTAAAAGCACAGATACGCAGTATTTT
- TRBJ2-2 TRBD1 TRBV6-5 CASSYGRTGRIGELFF TGTGCCAGCAGTTACGGCCGGACAGGGAGGATCGGGGAGCTGTTTTTT
once TRBJ1-3 - TRBV6-1 CASRPGTLSGNTIYF TGTGCCAGCAGGCCCGGGACACTTTCGGGAAACACCATATATTTT
- TRBJ2-5 - TRBV21-1 CASSKVVRRGAQYF TGTGCCAGCAGCAAAGTCGTTAGGCGGGGGGCCCAGTACTTC
- TRBJ2-1 - TRBV9 CASIPTTTYNEQFF TGTGCCAGCATTCCGACGACTACCTACAATGAGCAGTTCTTC
medium-sized TRBJ1-4 TRBD1 TRBV4-2 CASSQRTGGSSEKLFF TGTGCCAGCAGCCAACGGACAGGGGGGTCGAGTGAAAAACTGTTTTTT
- TRBJ2-5 - TRBV5-1 CASSFFRTGGETQYF TGCGCCAGCAGCTTCTTCCGGACTGGGGGGGAGACCCAGTACTTC
- TRBJ1-4 - TRBV5-1 CASSLYGGKLFF TGCGCCAGCAGCTTGTACGGAGGAAAACTGTTTTTT
- TRBJ2-3 - TRBV5-4 CASSRHGQVTDTQYF TGTGCCAGCAGTCGTCATGGGCAGGTCACAGATACGCAGTATTTT
- TRBJ1-1 - TRBV19 CASTDGTEAFF TGTGCCAGTACCGATGGGACTGAAGCTTTCTTT
- TRBJ1-1 - TRBV9 CASSVASTLNTEAFF TGTGCCAGCAGCGTAGCTAGCACATTGAACACTGAAGCTTTCTTT
- TRBJ2-3 - TRBV29-1 CSVGEDTQYF TGCAGCGTTGGCGAAGATACGCAGTATTTT
- TRBJ1-2 - TRBV19 CASSIGNRNHYGYTF TGTGCCAGTAGTATAGGGAACAGGAACCATTATGGCTACACCTTC
- TRBJ2-5 - TRBV30 CAWTQGRETQYF TGTGCCTGGACACAGGGGAGGGAGACCCAGTACTTC
- TRBJ2-1 TRBD2 TRBV2 CASESAGGRDEQFF TGTGCCAGCGAGTCGGCGGGGGGCAGGGATGAGCAGTTCTTC
- TRBJ2-4 TRBD1 TRBV2 CASTDWDRGNIQYF TGTGCCAGCACCGACTGGGACAGGGGGAACATTCAGTACTTC